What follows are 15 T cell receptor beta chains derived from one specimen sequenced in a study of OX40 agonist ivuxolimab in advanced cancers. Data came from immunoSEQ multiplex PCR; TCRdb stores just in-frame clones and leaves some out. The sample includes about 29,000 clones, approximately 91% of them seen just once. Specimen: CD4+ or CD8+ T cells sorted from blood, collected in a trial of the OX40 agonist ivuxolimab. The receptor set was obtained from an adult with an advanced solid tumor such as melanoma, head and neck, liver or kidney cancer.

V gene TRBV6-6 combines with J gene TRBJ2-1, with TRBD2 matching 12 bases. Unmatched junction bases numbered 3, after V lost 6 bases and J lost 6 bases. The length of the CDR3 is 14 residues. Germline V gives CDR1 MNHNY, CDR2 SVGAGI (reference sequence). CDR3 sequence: CASSPSGRANEQFF. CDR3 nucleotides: TGTGCCAGCAGCCCTAGCGGGAGGGCCAATGAGCAGTTCTTC.

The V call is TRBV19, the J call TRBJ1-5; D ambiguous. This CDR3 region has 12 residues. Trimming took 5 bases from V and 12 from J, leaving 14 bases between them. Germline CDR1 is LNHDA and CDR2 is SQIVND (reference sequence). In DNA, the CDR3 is TGTGCCAGTAGTTCCGACCGAGAACTCCAGCATTTT. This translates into CASSSDRELQHF.

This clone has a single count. The CDR3 loop is CSISGTSGGGSSEDTQYF. CDR3 DNA sequence: TGCAGCATCTCCGGGACTAGCGGGGGGGGTTCTTCTGAAGATACGCAGTATTTT. The chain recombines TRBV29-1 with TRBJ2-3; 16 bases align to TRBD2. The CDR3 has 18 amino acids. Germline lookup yields CDR1 SQVTM and CDR2 ANQGSEA. Trimming cost V 8 bases and J 5 bases; bases outside gene matches: 16.

As DNA, the CDR3 is TGTGCCAGCAGTATAACAGGGCAAGCTTTCTTT. Encoded protein: CASSITGQAFF. V is TRBV6-1 and J is TRBJ1-1, with D perhaps TRBD1 (6 bases). The germline CDR1 and CDR2 sequences are MNHNS and SASEGT. This CDR3 comprises 11 residues. V was shortened by 5 bases and J by 9 bases, with 10 bases between the two germline ends.

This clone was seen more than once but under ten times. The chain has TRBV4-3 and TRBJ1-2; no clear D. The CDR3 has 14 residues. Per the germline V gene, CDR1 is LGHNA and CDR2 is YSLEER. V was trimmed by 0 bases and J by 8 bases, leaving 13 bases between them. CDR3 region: CASSQDRDAWGYTF. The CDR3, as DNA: TGCGCCAGCAGCCAAGATCGAGACGCCTGGGGCTACACCTTC.

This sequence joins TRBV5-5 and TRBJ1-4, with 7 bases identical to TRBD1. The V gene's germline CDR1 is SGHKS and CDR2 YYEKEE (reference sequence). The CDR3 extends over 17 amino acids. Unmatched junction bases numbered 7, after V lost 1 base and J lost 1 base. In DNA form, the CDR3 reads TGTGCCAGCAGCTTGCAAGGGGGCGGGATAACTAATGAAAAACTGTTTTTT. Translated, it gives CASSLQGGGITNEKLFF.

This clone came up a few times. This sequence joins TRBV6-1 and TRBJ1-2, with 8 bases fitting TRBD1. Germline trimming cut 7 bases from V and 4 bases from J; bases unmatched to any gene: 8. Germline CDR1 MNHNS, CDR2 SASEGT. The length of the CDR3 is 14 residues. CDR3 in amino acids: CASKVDRAAYGYTF. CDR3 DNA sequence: TGTGCCAGCAAGGTGGACAGGGCGGCCTATGGCTACACCTTC.

Written as DNA, the CDR3 is TGCAGCGTGGTACCAGTCCGTCCCAGGGAGACCCAGTACTTC. Translation: CSVVPVRPRETQYF. The V gene is TRBV29-1, the J gene TRBJ2-5; no clear D gene. V gave up 6 bases and J gave up 5 bases, with 19 bases separating them. The germline gives CDR1 SQVTM, CDR2 ANQGSEA. The length of the CDR3 is 14 residues.

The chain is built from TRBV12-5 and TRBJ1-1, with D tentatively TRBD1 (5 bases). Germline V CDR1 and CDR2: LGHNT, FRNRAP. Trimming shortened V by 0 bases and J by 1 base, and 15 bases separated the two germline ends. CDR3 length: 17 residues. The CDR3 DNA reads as TGTGCTAGTGGTTTGGTAACGGCAGGGCAAGGGAACACTGAAGCTTTCTTT. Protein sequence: CASGLVTAGQGNTEAFF.

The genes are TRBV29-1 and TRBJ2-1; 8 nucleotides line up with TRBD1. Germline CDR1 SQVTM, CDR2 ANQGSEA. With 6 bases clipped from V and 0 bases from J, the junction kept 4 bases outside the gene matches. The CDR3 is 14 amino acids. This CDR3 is CSVVDRASYNEQFF. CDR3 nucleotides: TGCAGCGTGGTGGACAGGGCCTCCTACAATGAGCAGTTCTTC.

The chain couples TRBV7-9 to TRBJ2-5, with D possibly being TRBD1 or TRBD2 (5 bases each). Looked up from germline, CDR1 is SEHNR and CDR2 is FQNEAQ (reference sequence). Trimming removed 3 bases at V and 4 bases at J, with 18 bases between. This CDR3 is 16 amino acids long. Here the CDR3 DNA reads TGTGCCAGCAGCTTGGGACCCCGGGCGGGTCTAGAGACCCAGTACTTC. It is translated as CASSLGPRAGLETQYF.

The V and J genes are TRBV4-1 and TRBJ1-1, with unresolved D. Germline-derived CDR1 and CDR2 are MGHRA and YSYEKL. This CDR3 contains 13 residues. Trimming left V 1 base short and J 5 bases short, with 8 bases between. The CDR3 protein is CASSQVGFTEAFF. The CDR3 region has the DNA TGCGCCAGCAGCCAAGTCGGGTTTACTGAAGCTTTCTTT.

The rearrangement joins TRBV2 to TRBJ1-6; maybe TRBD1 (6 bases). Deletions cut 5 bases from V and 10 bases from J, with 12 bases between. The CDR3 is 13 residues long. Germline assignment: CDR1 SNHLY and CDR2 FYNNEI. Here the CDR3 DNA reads TGTGCCAGCAGTACGGACAGCCGGTCACCCCTCCACTTT. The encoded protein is CASSTDSRSPLHF.

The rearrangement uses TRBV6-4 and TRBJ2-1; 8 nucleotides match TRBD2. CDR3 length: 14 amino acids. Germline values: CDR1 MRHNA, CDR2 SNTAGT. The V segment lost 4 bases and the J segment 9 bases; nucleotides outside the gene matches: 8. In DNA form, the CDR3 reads TGTGCCAGCAGTGCCCTAGCGGGTTCTCTTGAGCAGTTCTTC. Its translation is CASSALAGSLEQFF.

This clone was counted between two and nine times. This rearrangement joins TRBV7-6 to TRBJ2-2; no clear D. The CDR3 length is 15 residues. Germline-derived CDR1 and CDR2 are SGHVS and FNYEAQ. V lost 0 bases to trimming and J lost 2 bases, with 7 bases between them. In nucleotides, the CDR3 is TGTGCCAGCAGCTTAGCCAGGAGCAACACCGGGGAGCTGTTTTTT. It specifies CASSLARSNTGELFF.